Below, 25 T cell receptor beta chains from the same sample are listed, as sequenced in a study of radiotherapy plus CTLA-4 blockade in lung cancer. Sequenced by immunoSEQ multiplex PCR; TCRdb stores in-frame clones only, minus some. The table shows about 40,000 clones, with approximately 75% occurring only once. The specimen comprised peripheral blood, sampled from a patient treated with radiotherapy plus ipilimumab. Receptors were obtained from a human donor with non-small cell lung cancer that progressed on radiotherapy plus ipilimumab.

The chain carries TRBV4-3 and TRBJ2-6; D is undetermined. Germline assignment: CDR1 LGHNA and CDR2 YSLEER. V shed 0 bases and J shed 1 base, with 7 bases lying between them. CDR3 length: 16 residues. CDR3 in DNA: TGCGCCAGCAGCCAAGATCTTAGTTCTGGGGCCAACGTCCTGACTTTC. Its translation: CASSQDLSSGANVLTF.

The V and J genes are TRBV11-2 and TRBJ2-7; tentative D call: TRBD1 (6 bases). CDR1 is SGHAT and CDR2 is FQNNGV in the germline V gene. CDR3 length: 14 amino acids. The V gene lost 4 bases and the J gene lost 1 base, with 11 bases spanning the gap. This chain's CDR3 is CASSYGTLSYEQYF. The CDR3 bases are TGTGCCAGCAGCTACGGGACACTTTCCTACGAGCAGTACTTC.

CDR3 residues: CAISELLGYEQYF. In nucleotides, the CDR3 is TGTGCCATCAGTGAGTTACTAGGCTACGAGCAGTACTTC. The chain combines TRBV10-3 with TRBJ2-7; possible D gene TRBD2, 5 bases. The V end was cut by 1 base, the J end by 3 bases, with 7 bases between. CDR3 length: 13 residues. Germline V gene data show CDR1 as ENHRY and CDR2 as SYGVKD.

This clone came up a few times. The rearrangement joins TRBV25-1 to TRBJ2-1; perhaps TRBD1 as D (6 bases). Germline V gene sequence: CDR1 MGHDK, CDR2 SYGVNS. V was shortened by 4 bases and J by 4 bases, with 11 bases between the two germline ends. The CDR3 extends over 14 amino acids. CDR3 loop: CASSAGTWYNEQFF. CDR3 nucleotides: TGTGCCAGCAGTGCAGGGACATGGTACAATGAGCAGTTCTTC.

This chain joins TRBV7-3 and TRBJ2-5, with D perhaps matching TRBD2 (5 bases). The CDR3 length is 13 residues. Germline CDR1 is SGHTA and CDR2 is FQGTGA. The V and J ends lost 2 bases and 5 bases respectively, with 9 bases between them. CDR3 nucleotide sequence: TGTGCCAGCAGCTTATTGGGAGAGGAGACCCAGTACTTC. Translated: CASSLLGEETQYF.

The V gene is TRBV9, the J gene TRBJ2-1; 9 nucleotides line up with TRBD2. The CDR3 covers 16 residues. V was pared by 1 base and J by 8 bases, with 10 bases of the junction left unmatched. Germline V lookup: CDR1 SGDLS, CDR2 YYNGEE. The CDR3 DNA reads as TGTGCCAGCAGCGTACTAGCGGGGTTGTCCCCCTATGAGCAGTTCTTC. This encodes CASSVLAGLSPYEQFF.

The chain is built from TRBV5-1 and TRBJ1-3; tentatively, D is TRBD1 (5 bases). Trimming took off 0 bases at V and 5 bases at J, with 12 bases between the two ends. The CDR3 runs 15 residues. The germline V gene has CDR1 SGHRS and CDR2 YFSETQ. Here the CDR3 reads CASSLDSGQRNTIYF. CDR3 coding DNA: TGCGCCAGCAGCTTGGATTCCGGACAAAGAAACACCATATATTTT.

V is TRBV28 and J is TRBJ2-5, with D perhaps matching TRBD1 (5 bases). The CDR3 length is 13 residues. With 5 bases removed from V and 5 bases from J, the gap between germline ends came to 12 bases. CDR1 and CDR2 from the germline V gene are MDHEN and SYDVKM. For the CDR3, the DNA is TGTGCCAGCAGTCCCCAGGGTGAGGAGACCCAGTACTTC. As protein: CASSPQGEETQYF.

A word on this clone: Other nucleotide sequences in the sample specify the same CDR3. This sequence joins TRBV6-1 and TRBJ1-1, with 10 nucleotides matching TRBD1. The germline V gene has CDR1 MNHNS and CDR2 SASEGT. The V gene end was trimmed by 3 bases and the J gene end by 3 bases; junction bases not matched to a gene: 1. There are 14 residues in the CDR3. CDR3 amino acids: CASSEDRGDTEAFF. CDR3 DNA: TGTGCCAGCAGTGAGGACAGGGGGGACACTGAAGCTTTCTTT.

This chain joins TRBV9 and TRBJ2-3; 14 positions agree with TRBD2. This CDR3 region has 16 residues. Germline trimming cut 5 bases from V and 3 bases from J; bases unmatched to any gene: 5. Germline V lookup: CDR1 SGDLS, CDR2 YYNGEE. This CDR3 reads CASRRTSGGLTDTQYF. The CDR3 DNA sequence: TGTGCCAGCAGGAGGACTAGCGGGGGGTTAACAGATACGCAGTATTTT. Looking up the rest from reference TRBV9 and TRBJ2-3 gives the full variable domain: DSGVTQTPKHLITATGQRVTLRCSPRSGDLSVYWYQQSLDQGLQFLIQYYNGEERAKGNILERFSAQQFPDLHSELNLSSLELGDSALYFCASRRTSGGLTDTQYFGPGTRLTVL.

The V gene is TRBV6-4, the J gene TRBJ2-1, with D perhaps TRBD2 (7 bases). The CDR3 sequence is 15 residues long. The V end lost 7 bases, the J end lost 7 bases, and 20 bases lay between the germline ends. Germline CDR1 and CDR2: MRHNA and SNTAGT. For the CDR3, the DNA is TGTGCCAGCACCCCCCACGCCGGGGGGCCTAATGAGCAGTTCTTC. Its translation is CASTPHAGGPNEQFF.

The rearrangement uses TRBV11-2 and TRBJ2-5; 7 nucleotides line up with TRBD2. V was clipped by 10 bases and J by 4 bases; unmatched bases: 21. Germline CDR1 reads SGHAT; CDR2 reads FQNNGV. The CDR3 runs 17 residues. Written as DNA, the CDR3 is TGTGCCACCACACTGGGCTCAGCGGGGAGGCTGGGAGAGACCCAGTACTTC. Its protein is CATTLGSAGRLGETQYF.

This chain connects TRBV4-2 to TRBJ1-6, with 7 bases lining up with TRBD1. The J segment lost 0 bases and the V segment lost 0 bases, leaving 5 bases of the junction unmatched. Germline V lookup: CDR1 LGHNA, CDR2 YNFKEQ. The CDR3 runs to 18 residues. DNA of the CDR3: TGTGCCAGCAGCCAAGAGGGGGGACAGCGCTCCTATAATTCACCCCTCCACTTT. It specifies CASSQEGGQRSYNSPLHF.

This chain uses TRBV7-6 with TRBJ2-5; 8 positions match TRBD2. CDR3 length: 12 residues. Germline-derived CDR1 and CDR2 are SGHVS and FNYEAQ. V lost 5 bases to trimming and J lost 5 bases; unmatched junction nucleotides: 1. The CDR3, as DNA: TGTGCCAGCAGCCGGGGGGGGGAGACCCAGTACTTC. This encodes CASSRGGETQYF.

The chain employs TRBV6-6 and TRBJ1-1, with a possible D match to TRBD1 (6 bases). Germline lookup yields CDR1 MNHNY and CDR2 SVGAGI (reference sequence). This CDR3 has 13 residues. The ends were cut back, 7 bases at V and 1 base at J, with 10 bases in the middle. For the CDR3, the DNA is TGTGCCAGCAATCGAGGGGGGAACACTGAAGCTTTCTTT. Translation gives CASNRGGNTEAFF.

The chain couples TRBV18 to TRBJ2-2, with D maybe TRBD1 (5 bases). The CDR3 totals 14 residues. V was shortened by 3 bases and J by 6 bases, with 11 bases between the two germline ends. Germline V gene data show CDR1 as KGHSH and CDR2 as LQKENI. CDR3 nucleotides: TGTGCCAGCTCACCTAATGGGGCGGCCGGGGAGCTGTTTTTT. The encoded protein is CASSPNGAAGELFF.

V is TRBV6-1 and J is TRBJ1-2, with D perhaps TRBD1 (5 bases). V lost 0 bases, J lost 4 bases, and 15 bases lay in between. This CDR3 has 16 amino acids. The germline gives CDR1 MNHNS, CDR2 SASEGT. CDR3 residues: CASSEASRTDIYGYTF. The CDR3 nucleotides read TGTGCCAGCAGTGAAGCAAGTAGGACGGACATCTATGGCTACACCTTC.

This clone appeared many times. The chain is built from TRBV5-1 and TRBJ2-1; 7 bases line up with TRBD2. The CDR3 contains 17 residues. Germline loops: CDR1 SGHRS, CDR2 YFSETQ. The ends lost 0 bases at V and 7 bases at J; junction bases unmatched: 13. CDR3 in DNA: TGCGCCAGCAGCTTGGCCCGGGACTATCTAGCTACGAATGAGCAGTTCTTC. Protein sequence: CASSLARDYLATNEQFF.

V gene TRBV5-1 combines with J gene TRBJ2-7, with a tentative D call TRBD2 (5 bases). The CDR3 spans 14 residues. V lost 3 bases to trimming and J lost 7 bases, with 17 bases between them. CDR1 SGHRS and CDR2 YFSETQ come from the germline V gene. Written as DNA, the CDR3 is TGCGCCAGCAGCTCGGAGGACTGGGCCGGGGAGCAGTACTTC. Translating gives CASSSEDWAGEQYF.

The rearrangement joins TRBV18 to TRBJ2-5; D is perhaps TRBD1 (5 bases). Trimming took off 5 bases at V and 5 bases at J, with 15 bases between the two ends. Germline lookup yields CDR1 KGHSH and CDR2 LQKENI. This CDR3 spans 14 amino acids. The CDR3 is CASSAGTNRETQYF. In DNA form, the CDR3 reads TGTGCCAGCTCAGCAGGTACAAACAGGGAGACCCAGTACTTC.

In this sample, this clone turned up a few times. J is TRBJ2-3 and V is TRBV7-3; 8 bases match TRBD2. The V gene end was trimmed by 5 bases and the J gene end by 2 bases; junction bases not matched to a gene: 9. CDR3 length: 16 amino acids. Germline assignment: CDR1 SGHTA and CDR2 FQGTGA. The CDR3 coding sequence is TGTGCCAGCAGCCAAGAGGGCGGGGGGACCACAGATACGCAGTATTTT. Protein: CASSQEGGGTTDTQYF.

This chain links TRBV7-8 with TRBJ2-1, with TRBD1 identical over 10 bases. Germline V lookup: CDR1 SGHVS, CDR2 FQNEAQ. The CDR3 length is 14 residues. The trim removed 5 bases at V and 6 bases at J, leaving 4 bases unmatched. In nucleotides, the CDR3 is TGTGCCAGCAGCCCTCGGGACAGGGGCAATGAGCAGTTCTTC. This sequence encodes CASSPRDRGNEQFF.

In nucleotides, the CDR3 is TGTGCCATCGCGGGGGCCAACAATGAGCAGTTCTTC. As protein: CAIAGANNEQFF. This sequence joins TRBV10-3 and TRBJ2-1, with a possible D match to TRBD2 (7 bases). Trimming pared 8 bases from V and 5 bases from J, leaving 10 bases between. This CDR3 has 12 residues. The germline CDR1 and CDR2 sequences are ENHRY and SYGVKD.

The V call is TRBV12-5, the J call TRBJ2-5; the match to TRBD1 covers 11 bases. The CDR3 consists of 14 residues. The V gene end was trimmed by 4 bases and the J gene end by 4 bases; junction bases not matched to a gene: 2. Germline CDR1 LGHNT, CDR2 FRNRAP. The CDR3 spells CASGSGTGGETQYF. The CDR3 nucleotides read TGTGCTAGTGGTTCCGGGACAGGGGGAGAGACCCAGTACTTC.

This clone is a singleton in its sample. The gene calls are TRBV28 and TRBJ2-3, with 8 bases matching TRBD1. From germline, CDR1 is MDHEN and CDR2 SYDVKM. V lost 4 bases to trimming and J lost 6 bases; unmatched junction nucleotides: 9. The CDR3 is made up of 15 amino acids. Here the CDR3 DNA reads TGTGCCAGCAGTTCCCTCGGACAGGGTTTGGATACGCAGTATTTT. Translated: CASSSLGQGLDTQYF. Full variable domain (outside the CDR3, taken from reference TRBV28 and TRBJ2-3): DVKVTQSSRYLVKRTGEKVFLECVQDMDHENMFWYRQDPGLGLRLIYFSYDVKMKEKGDIPEGYSVSREKKERFSLILESASTNQTSMYLCASSSLGQGLDTQYFGPGTRLTVL.